A single sample gave rise to the 20 T cell receptor beta chains below, sequenced in a study of blood T cell repertoires in COVID-19 (dated by TCRdb to the early 2020s). Libraries were made using the immunoSEQ multiplex PCR assay. TCRdb provides this immuneACCESS table in a form limited to in-frame rearrangements. Some clones are lacking; in checked studies, under half of them reflect an unresolved V gene, and why the rest are absent is not known. The sample has some 50,000 clones on record, 86% of them singletons. The top ten constitute about 9.2% of the sample. The sequenced sample was peripheral blood. These receptors came from a human donor in a cohort sampled during active COVID-19.

The V gene is TRBV7-6, the J gene TRBJ2-1; TRBD2 might be the D (7 bases). V lost 5 bases to trimming and J lost 0 bases, with 14 bases between them. Germline assignment: CDR1 SGHVS and CDR2 FNYEAQ. CDR3 length equals 16 residues. The CDR3 region has the DNA TGTGCCAGCAGCCTCCTAGGGGGGGCCTCCTACAATGAGCAGTTCTTC. It encodes CASSLLGGASYNEQFF.

The gene calls are TRBV15 and TRBJ2-1, with D perhaps matching TRBD2 (6 bases). Per germline, CDR1 LNHNV and CDR2 YYDKDF (reference sequence). This CDR3 contains 14 residues. V lost 1 base and J 8 bases, leaving 12 bases between the germline ends. This CDR3 is CATSRGPGEHEQFF. In nucleotides, the CDR3 is TGTGCCACCAGCAGAGGTCCGGGAGAGCATGAGCAGTTCTTC. Looking up the rest from reference TRBV15 and TRBJ2-1 gives the full variable domain: DAMVIQNPRYQVTQFGKPVTLSCSQTLNHNVMYWYQQKSSQAPKLLFHYYDKDFNNEADTPDNFQSRRPNTSFCFLDIRSPGLGDTAMYLCATSRGPGEHEQFFGPGTRLTVL.

The table lists this clone with a few counts. The chain recombines TRBV7-2 with TRBJ2-1, with D perhaps TRBD2 (6 bases). This CDR3 region has 15 residues. V was shortened by 3 bases and J by 2 bases, with 11 bases between the two germline ends. Per the germline V gene, CDR1 is SGHTA and CDR2 is FQGNSA. The chain's CDR3 is CASSLGLPPYNEQFF. The CDR3 DNA is TGTGCCAGCAGCTTGGGACTTCCCCCCTACAATGAGCAGTTCTTC.

The chain employs TRBV13 and TRBJ2-1; 12 bases fit TRBD2. Per germline, CDR1 PRHDT and CDR2 FYEKMQ (reference sequence). J was trimmed by 7 bases and V by 5 bases; bases with no gene match: 6. This CDR3 contains 15 residues. CDR3 sequence (DNA): TGTGCCAGCAGCGCTAGCGGGGGGGCTGGGAATGAGCAGTTCTTC. This codes for CASSASGGAGNEQFF.

The rearrangement links TRBV5-6 to TRBJ2-5; possibly TRBD1 for D (6 bases). Trimming shortened V by 0 bases and J by 1 base, and 7 bases separated the two germline ends. This CDR3 comprises 14 residues. CDR1 is SGHDT and CDR2 is YYEEEE in the germline V gene. The CDR3: CASSLGDIQETQYF. The CDR3 DNA reads TGTGCCAGCAGCTTGGGGGACATCCAAGAGACCCAGTACTTC.

The V call is TRBV7-9, the J call TRBJ2-1; a weak D match, TRBD2 (5 bases). This CDR3 contains 15 residues. Germline values: CDR1 SEHNR, CDR2 FQNEAQ (reference sequence). Trimming removed 5 bases at V and 0 bases at J, with 11 bases between. This CDR3 is CASSPPRGSYNEQFF. DNA for the CDR3: TGTGCCAGCAGCCCCCCCCGGGGCTCCTACAATGAGCAGTTCTTC.

V and J are TRBV19 and TRBJ1-4, with a weak D call TRBD1 (5 bases). The CDR3 totals 14 residues. V was trimmed by 4 bases and J by 8 bases, leaving 14 bases between them. Germline lookup yields CDR1 LNHDA and CDR2 SQIVND (reference sequence). In DNA, the CDR3 is TGTGCCAGTAGTACGGGGGACGGAAGGGAAAAACTGTTTTTT. It codes for CASSTGDGREKLFF.

The chain recombines TRBV7-2 with TRBJ1-2, with a tentative D call TRBD1 (6 bases). V shed 3 bases and J shed 8 bases, with 13 bases lying between them. Per germline, CDR1 SGHTA and CDR2 FQGNSA. The CDR3 runs to 13 residues. This CDR3 is CASSFVGAGGYTF. The CDR3, as DNA: TGTGCCAGCAGCTTTGTGGGGGCTGGGGGCTACACCTTC.

V and J are TRBV19 and TRBJ1-5; 8 nucleotides align to TRBD1. The ends lost 5 bases at V and 4 bases at J; junction bases unmatched: 4. Per the germline V gene, CDR1 is LNHDA and CDR2 is SQIVND (reference sequence). The CDR3 runs to 14 residues. The CDR3 sequence is CASSPWTGNQPQHF. In DNA form, the CDR3 reads TGTGCCAGTAGTCCCTGGACAGGGAATCAGCCCCAGCATTTT.

The chain carries TRBV11-3 and TRBJ2-1, with 9 positions matching TRBD2. Per germline, CDR1 SGHNT and CDR2 YENEEA. V was pared by 5 bases and J by 10 bases, with 9 bases of the junction left unmatched. The CDR3 is 14 amino acids. The CDR3 spells CASSPGLADGEQFF. The CDR3 DNA reads as TGTGCCAGCAGCCCGGGACTAGCTGACGGGGAGCAGTTCTTC.

J is TRBJ2-5 and V is TRBV7-9; TRBD2 agrees at 10 bases. The V and J ends lost 5 bases and 1 base, in that order; junction bases with no gene match: 4. CDR1 and CDR2 (germline): SEHNR, FQNEAQ (reference sequence). CDR3 size: 15 residues. As DNA, the CDR3 is TGTGCCAGCAGCCGGACTAGCGGAATCCAAGAGACCCAGTACTTC. This gives the protein CASSRTSGIQETQYF.

V and J are TRBV9 and TRBJ2-6; D perhaps matches TRBD1 (5 bases). Trimming took 0 bases from V and 2 from J, leaving 15 bases between them. Germline values: CDR1 SGDLS, CDR2 YYNGEE. CDR3 length equals 18 residues. The CDR3 here is CASSVATDTLPGANVLTF. As DNA, the CDR3 is TGTGCCAGCAGCGTAGCGACAGATACACTCCCTGGGGCCAACGTCCTGACTTTC.

The rearrangement links TRBV5-5 to TRBJ2-7; 7 positions match TRBD1. The CDR3 consists of 14 residues. V shed 4 bases and J 5 bases; nucleotides not matched to a gene: 9. Germline V CDR1 and CDR2: SGHKS, YYEKEE (reference sequence). The CDR3 protein is CASSEDRFRNEQYF. CDR3 nucleotides: TGTGCCAGCAGCGAGGACAGGTTTAGGAACGAGCAGTACTTC.

The rearrangement joins TRBV18 to TRBJ1-5; D perhaps matches TRBD1 (6 bases). This CDR3 contains 13 residues. CDR1 KGHSH and CDR2 LQKENI come from the germline V gene. The V gene lost 3 bases and the J gene lost 5 bases, with 8 bases spanning the gap. The CDR3 loop is CASSPYRDQPQHF. The CDR3 nucleotides are TGTGCCAGCTCACCTTACAGGGATCAGCCCCAGCATTTT.

This chain joins TRBV5-4 and TRBJ2-3; D is possibly TRBD2 (6 bases). The length of the CDR3 is 14 residues. The ends were cut back, 5 bases at V and 0 bases at J, with 10 bases in the middle. Germline CDR1 SGHNT, CDR2 YYREEE (reference sequence). This CDR3 is CASRPGTSTDTQYF. The CDR3 DNA reads as TGTGCCAGCAGGCCGGGGACTAGCACAGATACGCAGTATTTT.

This rearrangement joins TRBV4-3 to TRBJ1-2; D is undetermined. The germline V gene encodes CDR1 LGHNA and CDR2 YSLEER. The CDR3 loop spans 15 amino acids. V was trimmed by 0 bases and J by 7 bases, leaving 15 bases between them. The CDR3 is CASSQDLRVSGGYTF. CDR3 DNA: TGCGCCAGCAGCCAAGATTTGCGGGTATCGGGTGGCTACACCTTC.

V and J are TRBV7-2 and TRBJ1-1, with D unclear. Trimming took off 3 bases at V and 6 bases at J, with 17 bases between the two ends. CDR3 length equals 15 residues. Germline CDR1 SGHTA, CDR2 FQGNSA. The DNA for the CDR3 is TGTGCCAGCAGCTTGCCCGTTAATAGCGGGTCTGAAGCTTTCTTT. It yields the protein CASSLPVNSGSEAFF.

The chain is built from TRBV3-1 (or the pseudogene TRBV3-2) and TRBJ2-7; D is unresolved. The germline V gene encodes CDR1 LGHDT and CDR2 YNNKEL (reference sequence). The CDR3 consists of 12 residues. Between the trimmed V and J ends, which lost 4 bases and 7 bases, there was a span of 11 bases. The CDR3 DNA is TGTGCCAGCAGCCTCCCATCCAGGGAGCAGTACTTC. Translation gives CASSLPSREQYF.

The CDR3 nucleotides are TGTGCCAGCAGCTTAAGGACTAGAGACAATGAGCAGTTCTTC. Translation gives CASSLRTRDNEQFF. The genes are TRBV11-2 and TRBJ2-1; 7 nucleotides align to TRBD2. Losses at the gene ends were 2 bases for V and 5 bases for J; bases not matched to a gene: 3. Germline CDR1 is SGHAT and CDR2 is FQNNGV. This CDR3 spans 14 amino acids.

The chain uses TRBV5-6 and TRBJ2-7, with D possibly TRBD1 on 6 matching bases. V was pared by 4 bases and J by 4 bases, with 12 bases between. This CDR3 spans 13 amino acids. Germline loops: CDR1 SGHDT, CDR2 YYEEEE. The CDR3 region is CASSPDRRYEQYF. CDR3 DNA sequence: TGTGCCAGCAGCCCCGACAGGAGGTACGAGCAGTACTTC. Full variable domain (missing parts from reference TRBV5-6 and TRBJ2-7): DAGVTQSPTHLIKTRGQQVTLRCSPKSGHDTVSWYQQALGQGPQFIFQYYEEEERQRGNFPDRFSGHQFPNYSSELNVNALLLGDSALYLCASSPDRRYEQYFGPGTRLTVT.